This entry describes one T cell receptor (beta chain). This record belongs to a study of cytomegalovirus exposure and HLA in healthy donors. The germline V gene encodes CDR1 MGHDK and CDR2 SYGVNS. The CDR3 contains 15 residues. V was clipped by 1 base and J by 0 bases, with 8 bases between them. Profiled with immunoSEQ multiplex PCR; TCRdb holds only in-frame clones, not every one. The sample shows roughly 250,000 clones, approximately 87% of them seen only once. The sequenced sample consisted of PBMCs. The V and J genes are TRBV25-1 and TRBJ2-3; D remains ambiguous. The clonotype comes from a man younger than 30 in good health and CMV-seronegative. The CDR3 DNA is TGTGCCAGCAGTGAATTTCGCGGCAGCACAGATACGCAGTATTTT. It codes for CASSEFRGSTDTQYF.